These T cell receptor beta chains were read from a single sample in a study of CD8 T cells in Susac syndrome. Each CDR3 protein gets one entry after TCRdb re-called the immunoSEQ multiplex PCR reads with MiXCR. The sample consists of approximately 150,000 distinct CDR3 sequences, 92% of them appearing once. The sequenced material came from CD4+ T cells from PBMCs. The receptors were gathered from a human donor in good health. Both conserved end residues are part of each CDR3. The D gene is left open where the match is weak. Where a row states a size, it is once, few, many or the class of an expanded clone; other rows omit it.

TRBJ1-6	TRBD1	TRBV7-9	-	TGTGCCAGCAGCTTACAGGGGGTGGATTCACCCCTCCACTTT	CASSLQGVDSPLHF
TRBJ2-7	-	TRBV7-9	-	TGTGCCAGCGGTCTTCTGGGGGTCGGGGAGCAGTACTTC	CASGLLGVGEQYF
TRBJ2-1	-	TRBV5-1	few	TGCGCCAGCAGCTTGGAAATAAGAAACAATGAGCAGTTCTTC	CASSLEIRNNEQFF
TRBJ2-1	-	TRBV2	-	TGTGCCAGCAGTGAAGAGAGCAGCTACAATGAGCAGTTCTTC	CASSEESSYNEQFF
TRBJ2-7	TRBD2	TRBV29-1	-	TGCAGCGTTGAAGGACTAGCGGGAGAGTACGAGCAGTACTTC	CSVEGLAGEYEQYF
TRBJ2-3	-	TRBV29-1	-	TGCAGCGGAGGTGGAGGGGAAGATACGCAGTATTTT	CSGGGGEDTQYF
TRBJ2-1	-	TRBV2	-	TGTGCCAGCAGTCCGGCGTGGTCAACCAGCAATGAGCAGTTCTTC	CASSPAWSTSNEQFF
TRBJ1-1	-	TRBV18	-	TGTGCCAGCTCACCACGACGGAACACTGAAGCTTTCTTT	CASSPRRNTEAFF
TRBJ2-7	-	TRBV4-1	-	TGCGCCAGCAGCCAAACCACCGGGTATAGCGGCTCCTACGAGCAGTACTTC	CASSQTTGYSGSYEQYF
TRBJ2-7	TRBD1	TRBV12-5	once	TGTGCTAGTGGTTTGGTAGGAATCGGGACAGCTTCCTACGAGCAGTACTTC	CASGLVGIGTASYEQYF
TRBJ1-5	TRBD1	TRBV11-2	-	TGTGCCAGCAGCCCCGAGGGACAGAATCAGCCCCAGCATTTT	CASSPEGQNQPQHF
TRBJ2-5	TRBD2	TRBV15	-	TGTGCCACCAGCAGAGTCCTAGCGGGGGGGGAGACCCAGTACTTC	CATSRVLAGGETQYF
TRBJ1-5	-	TRBV7-2	-	TGTGCCAGCAGCTCCTGGGTGGCGCAGCCCCAGCATTTT	CASSSWVAQPQHF
TRBJ1-1	-	TRBV4-1	-	TGCGCCAGCAGCCAAAACAGGTTGAACACTGAAGCTTTCTTT	CASSQNRLNTEAFF
TRBJ2-3	TRBD2	TRBV4-3	-	TGCGCCAGCAGCCAAGGCGGGGGGGCGTCAGATACGCAGTATTTT	CASSQGGGASDTQYF
TRBJ1-1	TRBD1	TRBV20-1	-	TGCAGTGCTAGGCCGCGCGTTCGCGGGACAGTGAACACTGAAGCTTTCTTT	CSARPRVRGTVNTEAFF
TRBJ2-4	-	TRBV2	-	TGTGCCAGCAGCGGGGCCTGGGGAAACATTCAGTACTTC	CASSGAWGNIQYF
TRBJ1-5	TRBD1	TRBV28	-	TGTGCCAGCAGCGACCGGGACAGTAATCAGCCCCAGCATTTT	CASSDRDSNQPQHF
TRBJ2-1	-	TRBV5-1	-	TGCGCCAGCAGCTTGGAGGGCCCAGACAATGAGCAGTTCTTC	CASSLEGPDNEQFF
TRBJ1-2	-	TRBV29-1	-	TGCAGCGTGATCGATCGCGACAAGGGCATCTATGGCTACACCTTC	CSVIDRDKGIYGYTF
TRBJ1-2	TRBD1	TRBV11-2	-	TGTGCCAGCAGCTTAGGTCTGACAGGGTTGTCCTTC	CASSLGLTGLSF
TRBJ1-1	-	TRBV6-5	-	TGTGCCAGCAGTTACGGACCCAGGCCCAACACTGAAGCTTTCTTT	CASSYGPRPNTEAFF
TRBJ2-4	TRBD1	TRBV5-1	-	TGCGCCAGCAGCCCCGGACAGGGGAATAACATTCAGTACTTC	CASSPGQGNNIQYF
TRBJ1-5	-	TRBV7-9	few	TGTGCCAGCAGCTCCACCGATCAGCCCCAGCATTTT	CASSSTDQPQHF
TRBJ1-4	-	TRBV7-9	-	TGTGCCAGCAGCTTAGGAGATCCTAATGAAAAACTGTTTTTT	CASSLGDPNEKLFF
TRBJ2-2	-	TRBV7-2	-	TGTGCCAGCAGCTGGACAGTCACGAACACCGGGGAGCTGTTTTTT	CASSWTVTNTGELFF
TRBJ2-7	TRBD2	TRBV13	-	TGTGCCAGCAGCGGAAGGCGAGCCGGGAGGGACGAGCAGTACTTC	CASSGRRAGRDEQYF
TRBJ2-1	TRBD2	TRBV6-6	-	TGTGCCAGCAGTTGGTCGGCGGGGGGGCCGTACAATGAGCAGTTCTTC	CASSWSAGGPYNEQFF
TRBJ2-5	-	TRBV20-1	-	TGCAGTGCTAGAACGGACCACCAAGAGACCCAGTACTTC	CSARTDHQETQYF
TRBJ1-1	-	TRBV7-8	-	TGTGCCAGCAGCTACGTACAGGACACTGAAGCTTTCTTT	CASSYVQDTEAFF
TRBJ2-4	-	TRBV7-9	-	TGTGCCAGCAGCTTAGCCCCACAGGGTACCATTCAGTACTTC	CASSLAPQGTIQYF
TRBJ1-4	TRBD1	TRBV24-1	-	TGTGCCACCAGTGCCGGGGGACAGCGTGGTAATGAAAAACTGTTTTTT	CATSAGGQRGNEKLFF